Below, 23 T cell receptor beta chains from the same sample are listed, as sequenced in a study of blood T cells in healthy people across ages. It was with a sample-barcoded 5' primer and a J-beta primer mix that a second PCR of about 6 to 12 cycles was run. TCRdb itself ran the 5' RACE reads through MiXCR, one entry per CDR3 protein. The sample has about 760,000 distinct CDR3 sequences, more than 20% seen once. The sample also formed part of further work on T cells of mothers and their children.

Sequences were obtained from blood. The receptors shown here come from a boy aged 5-17 years in good health.

In this sample, this clonotype turned up a few times. This chain connects TRBV2 to TRBJ2-7; D is possibly TRBD1 (6 bases). The CDR3 totals 12 residues. V dropped 10 bases and J dropped 4 bases, with 14 bases sitting between them. Germline V gene lookup returns CDR1 SNHLY and CDR2 FYNNEI. The CDR3 here is CATQGLIYEQYF. CDR3 DNA: TGTGCCACACAGGGATTGATATACGAGCAGTACTTC. Looking up the rest from reference TRBV2 and TRBJ2-7 gives the full variable domain: EPEVTQTPSHQVTQMGQEVILRCVPISNHLYFYWYRQILGQKVEFLVSFYNNEISEKSEIFDDQFSVERPDGSNFTLKIRSTKLEDSAMYFCATQGLIYEQYFGPGTRLTVT.

The chain uses TRBV7-9 and TRBJ2-5; the D call may be TRBD1 or TRBD2 (5 bases each). The V end lost 10 bases, the J end lost 2 bases, and 17 bases lay between the germline ends. CDR1 and CDR2 (germline): SEHNR, FQNEAQ (reference sequence). The CDR3 contains 14 residues. Here the CDR3 reads CATTGLTKQETQYF. CDR3 sequence (DNA): TGTGCCACAACAGGTTTGACTAAACAAGAGACCCAGTACTTC. Variable domain in full (rest from reference TRBV7-9 and TRBJ2-5): DTGVSQNPRHKITKRGQNVTFRCDPISEHNRLYWYRQTLGQGPEFLTYFQNEAQLEKSRLLSDRFSAERPKGSFSTLEIQRTEQGDSAMYLCATTGLTKQETQYFGPGTRLLVL.

This clonotype has a handful of counts. The chain combines TRBV7-9 with TRBJ2-1; TRBD1 agrees at 8 bases. Germline values: CDR1 SEHNR, CDR2 FQNEAQ (reference sequence). The CDR3 consists of 15 residues. The J segment lost 3 bases and the V segment lost 4 bases, leaving 5 bases of the junction unmatched. The CDR3 region is CASSSRQGFYNEQFF. CDR3 DNA: TGTGCCAGCAGCTCCCGACAGGGGTTCTACAATGAGCAGTTCTTC.

This chain connects TRBV12-3 or TRBV12-4 to TRBJ2-5, with D perhaps TRBD2 (6 bases). The J call may be faulty, since TRBJ2-7 better matches the DNA end. The CDR3 is made up of 16 amino acids. The CDR3: CASSLGAGYGVYEQYF. CDR3 sequence (DNA): TGTGCCAGCAGTTTAGGGGCGGGATATGGAGTCTACGAGCAGTACTTC.

This clonotype has only a few counts. The genes are TRBV15 and TRBJ2-4; D ambiguous. V lost 0 bases to trimming and J lost 7 bases, with 7 bases between them. Germline CDR1 reads LNHNV; CDR2 reads YYDKDF (reference sequence). The CDR3 runs to 13 residues. The CDR3 DNA is TGTGCCACCAGCAGAGATATGGACAACATTCAGTACTTC. It yields the protein CATSRDMDNIQYF. The variable domain in full, completed from reference TRBV15 and TRBJ2-4, reads DAMVIQNPRYQVTQFGKPVTLSCSQTLNHNVMYWYQQKSSQAPKLLFHYYDKDFNNEADTPDNFQSRRPNTSFCFLDIRSPGLGDTAMYLCATSRDMDNIQYFGAGTRLSVL.

The sample holds a few counts of this clonotype. The V and J genes are TRBV29-1 and TRBJ2-5, with 12 nucleotides matching TRBD2. The CDR3 has 13 amino acids. Germline V gene lookup returns CDR1 SQVTM and CDR2 ANQGSEA. J lost 3 bases, V lost 5 bases, and 1 base had no gene match. In DNA form, the CDR3 reads TGCAGCGTTCGGACTAGCGGGGAAGAGACCCAGTACTTC. Translated, it gives CSVRTSGEETQYF. Full variable domain (rest looked up from reference TRBV29-1 and TRBJ2-5): SAVISQKPSRDICQRGTSLTIQCQVDSQVTMMFWYRQQPGQSLTLIATANQGSEATYESGFVIDKFPISRPNLTFSTLTVSNMSPEDSSIYLCSVRTSGEETQYFGPGTRLLVL.

In this sample, this clonotype turned up a few times. This chain links TRBV12-3 or TRBV12-4 with TRBJ1-1; unclear D gene. V lost 2 bases and J lost 7, with 8 bases in between. This CDR3 has 12 amino acids. The CDR3 loop is CASSLRGNEAFF. The CDR3 DNA reads as TGTGCCAGCAGTTTACGGGGAAATGAAGCTTTCTTT.

This clonotype appeared a few times. The gene calls are TRBV6-5 and TRBJ2-5; D remains unclear. The tail of the sequence fits TRBJ2-7 better, so the J call may be wrong. The CDR3 length is 13 residues. The germline CDR1 and CDR2 sequences are MNHEY and SVGAGI. This CDR3 reads CASSYIRSDEQYF. The CDR3, as DNA: TGTGCCAGCAGTTATATTCGCTCGGACGAGCAGTACTTC.

This clonotype was recorded a few times. V usage is TRBV24-1 and J usage is TRBJ2-7, with TRBD1 matching 9 bases. The CDR3 runs to 16 residues. The junction had 11 bases not matched to a gene; V was cut back by 5 bases and J by 4 bases. Germline V gene lookup returns CDR1 KGHDR and CDR2 SFDVKD. CDR3 loop: CATSGGIGTGFYEQYF. The CDR3 DNA sequence: TGTGCCACCAGTGGCGGTATCGGGACAGGGTTTTACGAGCAGTACTTC.

This clonotype has more than one count but fewer than ten. The chain employs TRBV28 and TRBJ1-5, with a weak D call TRBD1 (5 bases). The CDR3 loop spans 14 amino acids. CDR1 is MDHEN, CDR2 SYDVKM, per germline. V was shortened by 7 bases and J by 4 bases, with 14 bases between the two germline ends. The CDR3 spells CASTLPGPNQPQHF. The CDR3, as DNA: TGTGCCAGCACCTTACCGGGGCCTAATCAGCCCCAGCATTTT.

This clonotype appeared many times. V usage is TRBV10-3 and J usage is TRBJ1-2; D is ambiguous. The CDR3 is made up of 15 amino acids. The V end lost 7 bases, the J end lost 0 bases, and 15 bases lay between the germline ends. The germline gives CDR1 ENHRY, CDR2 SYGVKD. CDR3 DNA: TGTGCCATCACCTCGGGCCAGCCTTCTAACTATGGCTACACCTTC. This sequence encodes CAITSGQPSNYGYTF.

This clonotype was picked up a small number of times. The chain combines TRBV12-3 or TRBV12-4 with TRBJ2-5; perhaps TRBD1 as D (6 bases). Trimming shortened V by 5 bases and J by 3 bases, and 13 bases separated the two germline ends. The length of the CDR3 is 14 residues. The CDR3 protein is CASSRLDRKETQYF. As DNA, the CDR3 is TGTGCCAGCAGTCGGTTAGACAGGAAAGAGACCCAGTACTTC.

This clonotype was observed a few times. This chain connects TRBV6-1 to TRBJ2-3; a possible D gene is TRBD2 (6 bases). Trimming pared 11 bases from V and 4 bases from J, leaving 19 bases between. The germline V gene has CDR1 MNHNS and CDR2 SASEGT. The CDR3 length is 14 residues. The CDR3 is CAGKGLGGADTQYF. The DNA of the CDR3 is TGTGCCGGCAAGGGCCTAGGCGGGGCAGATACGCAGTATTTT.

This clonotype was observed a handful of times. The chain couples TRBV28 to TRBJ2-5; D is perhaps TRBD1 (5 bases). CDR1 and CDR2 (germline): MDHEN, SYDVKM. V was cut by 6 bases and J by 5 bases, with 19 bases left in between. The CDR3 sequence is 15 residues long. In nucleotides, the CDR3 is TGTGCCAGCAGCGGCGGTTCGTCAGGGCACGAGACCCAGTACTTC. This translates into CASSGGSSGHETQYF.

This clonotype was recorded a few times. V and J are TRBV12-3 or TRBV12-4 and TRBJ2-1; 11 positions agree with TRBD1. This CDR3 is 19 amino acids long. Trimming took 5 bases from V and 4 from J; bases not matched to a gene: 16. DNA of the CDR3: TGTGCCAGCAGTCTTCCTCCTGGACAGGGGGCTTTCATGTACAATGAGCAGTTCTTC. Its translation is CASSLPPGQGAFMYNEQFF.

This clonotype has just a few counts. The J gene is TRBJ2-1, the V gene TRBV29-1; TRBD2 aligns across 9 bases. CDR3 size: 13 residues. The trim removed 6 bases at V and 6 bases at J, leaving 6 bases unmatched. CDR1 SQVTM and CDR2 ANQGSEA come from the germline V gene. The CDR3 nucleotides are TGCAGCGTCGAGGGACTAGCAAGCAATGAGCAGTTCTTC. Encoded protein: CSVEGLASNEQFF.

The table lists this clonotype with a count of one. The chain has TRBV29-1 and TRBJ2-1, with D perhaps assigned TRBD1 or TRBD2 (5 bases each). The J call could be wrong; TRBJ2-7 is a better fit for the DNA end. The CDR3 covers 14 residues. Germline V CDR1 and CDR2: SQVTM, ANQGSEA. CDR3 sequence: CSVGMRGHLYEQYF. The CDR3 region has the DNA TGCAGCGTTGGAATGAGGGGCCACCTCTACGAGCAGTACTTC.

This clonotype was detected ten times or more. V gene TRBV27 combines with J gene TRBJ2-3, with 12 bases identical to TRBD2. Germline-derived CDR1 and CDR2 are MNHEY and SMNVEV (reference sequence). The CDR3 has 17 residues. Trimming removed 5 bases from V and 2 bases from J; junction bases left unmatched: 8. CDR3 coding DNA: TGTGCCAGCAGTACACATCCTAGCGGGAGGGCCACAGATACGCAGTATTTT. Translated: CASSTHPSGRATDTQYF.

J is TRBJ2-1 and V is TRBV3-1; no definite D call. This CDR3 is built from 14 residues. V lost 0 bases and J 8 bases, leaving 11 bases between the germline ends. Per germline, CDR1 LGHDT and CDR2 YNNKEL (reference sequence). CDR3 protein: CASSQDGEYDEQFF. The CDR3 coding sequence is TGTGCCAGCAGCCAAGATGGGGAATACGATGAGCAGTTCTTC.

The chain recombines TRBV10-3 with TRBJ2-5; perhaps TRBD2 as D (6 bases). Judging by the DNA end, TRBJ2-1 fits better; the J call may be wrong. CDR1 and CDR2 (germline): ENHRY, SYGVKD. CDR3 length equals 12 residues. The DNA for the CDR3 is TGTGCCATCAGTGCCTTGCTAGCGGAGCAGTTCTTC. Translation: CAISALLAEQFF.

This clonotype was counted a few times. The chain is built from TRBV2 and TRBJ2-3, with 8 bases that match TRBD1. Germline CDR1 reads SNHLY; CDR2 reads FYNNEI. The V segment lost 6 bases and the J segment 2 bases; nucleotides outside the gene matches: 13. CDR3 length: 17 residues. The CDR3 is CASSVTTGGSVTDTQYF. Here the CDR3 DNA reads TGTGCCAGCAGCGTTACAACAGGGGGGTCCGTCACAGATACGCAGTATTTT.

This chain connects TRBV18 to TRBJ2-7; 12 bases match TRBD2. CDR3 length: 18 residues. With V trimmed by 3 bases and J by 2 bases, 11 bases remained unmatched. CDR1 and CDR2 from the germline V gene are KGHSH and LQKENI. In DNA, the CDR3 is TGTGCCAGCTCACCCAGACTAGCGGGAGAATTGGGTACCTACGAGCAGTACTTC. It yields the protein CASSPRLAGELGTYEQYF.

This clonotype was found a few times. This chain's CDR3 is CASQTGGKETQYF. CDR3 nucleotides: TGTGCCAGCCAGACAGGGGGAAAAGAGACCCAGTACTTC. J is TRBJ2-5 and V is TRBV6-1; 9 bases are a match to TRBD1. V lost 8 bases, J lost 3 bases, and 4 bases stayed unmatched. Germline V gene data show CDR1 as MNHNS and CDR2 as SASEGT. The CDR3 spans 13 residues.